The rows below give T cell receptor beta chains drawn from one sample of a study of blood T cell repertoires in COVID-19. The protocol was immunoSEQ multiplex PCR, while the TCRdb copy is restricted to in-frame clones and leaves out a portion. The sample comprises roughly 180,000 clones, roughly 85% of which are singletons, and under 6.5% rests with the top ten. The sequenced sample was peripheral blood. These receptors all stem from a woman in her 50s with COVID-19, enrolled during active disease. Each CDR3 is given with its conserved first and last residue. D genes are given only for firm matches. The size of a clone is reported for some rows only, either as once, few or many, or as a class for expanded clones.

NA	NA	TRBV27	TRBJ2-2	CASSLIRVPGELFF	TGTGCCAGCAGTCTAATCAGGGTCCCCGGGGAGCTGTTTTTT
NA	NA	TRBV5-1	TRBJ2-3	CASSLASAGFTDTQYF	TGCGCCAGCAGCTTGGCCTCGGCGGGGTTCACAGATACGCAGTATTTT
NA	few	TRBV4-1	TRBJ1-6	CASSQDSGAGSPLHF	TGCGCCAGCAGCCAAGATTCAGGGGCGGGCTCACCCCTCCACTTT
TRBD1	NA	TRBV10-1	TRBJ2-7	CARWGQGFFEQYF	TGCGCCAGGTGGGGACAGGGTTTCTTCGAGCAGTACTTC
NA	NA	TRBV5-4	TRBJ2-2	CASSLEGAGELFF	TGTGCCAGCAGCTTGGAAGGGGCCGGGGAGCTGTTTTTT
NA	NA	TRBV19	TRBJ2-5	CASSPSPRAGQETQYF	TGTGCCAGTAGTCCGTCCCCCAGGGCCGGGCAAGAGACCCAGTACTTC
TRBD1	NA	TRBV27	TRBJ2-7	CAIGGQGVYEQYF	TGTGCCATCGGGGGACAGGGGGTCTACGAGCAGTACTTC
TRBD1	few	TRBV5-4	TRBJ1-4	CASSNRDREANEKLFF	TGTGCCAGCAGCAACCGGGACAGGGAGGCTAATGAAAAACTGTTTTTT
NA	NA	TRBV18	TRBJ1-1	CASSFGTIMNTEAFF	TGTGCCAGCTCCTTCGGGACAATAATGAACACTGAAGCTTTCTTT
NA	NA	TRBV6-5	TRBJ2-2	CASRIYGDTGELFF	TGTGCCAGCAGGATCTACGGTGACACCGGGGAGCTGTTTTTT
NA	once	TRBV6-5	TRBJ1-1	CASSHRWNTEAFF	TGTGCCAGCAGCCACAGGTGGAACACTGAAGCTTTCTTT
TRBD1	NA	TRBV4-1	TRBJ1-2	CASSPGGQYGYTF	TGCGCCAGCAGCCCTGGGGGACAGTATGGCTACACCTTC